This passage covers 12 T cell receptor beta chains from one sample sequenced in a study of shared clonotypes between healthy human individuals. This table comes from immunoSEQ multiplex PCR, and its TCRdb copy is limited to in-frame clones, with some not included. This table has fewer than 1.6 million clones, 98% appearing once. The material sequenced was naive CD4+ T cells sorted from blood. Subset of the sample: CD45RA+ positively selected. The receptors stem from a young man in good health.

V gene TRBV5-1 combines with J gene TRBJ2-7, with D perhaps assigned TRBD1 or TRBD2 (5 bases each). There are 14 residues in the CDR3. The V gene's germline CDR1 is SGHRS and CDR2 YFSETQ. V was trimmed by 0 bases and J by 6 bases, leaving 13 bases between them. The CDR3 DNA follows: TGCGCCAGCAGCTTGGAGGGACCCTTCTCCGAGCAGTACTTC. Amino acids: CASSLEGPFSEQYF.

The chain joins TRBV6-4 to TRBJ2-3, with 9 bases lining up with TRBD2. Germline CDR1 is MRHNA and CDR2 is SNTAGT. V trimming: 0 bases; J trimming: 1 base; junction bases outside the gene matches: 8. This CDR3 is 18 amino acids long. The DNA for the CDR3 is TGTGCCAGCAGTGACTCGATGTGGGTAGCGGGAGGCACAGATACGCAGTATTTT. Translating it yields CASSDSMWVAGGTDTQYF.

V is TRBV18 and J is TRBJ1-5; D may be TRBD1 (6 bases). The CDR3 sequence is 17 residues long. From germline, CDR1 is KGHSH and CDR2 LQKENI. Trimming cost V 6 bases and J 0 bases, with 18 bases left between them. The chain's CDR3 is CASSAAFGGDSNQPQHF. CDR3 nucleotide sequence: TGTGCCAGCTCGGCCGCGTTTGGGGGCGATAGCAATCAGCCCCAGCATTTT.

This chain connects TRBV5-4 to TRBJ2-7; 11 bases are shared with TRBD1. The CDR3 runs to 15 residues. From germline, CDR1 is SGHNT and CDR2 YYREEE (reference sequence). After removal of 4 bases from V and 3 bases from J, the junction contained 6 bases not matched to a gene. The CDR3: CASSTEDRGLYEQYF. The CDR3, as DNA: TGTGCCAGCAGCACGGAGGACAGGGGGCTCTACGAGCAGTACTTC. The variable domain in full, completed from reference TRBV5-4 and TRBJ2-7, reads ETGVTQSPTHLIKTRGQQVTLRCSSQSGHNTVSWYQQALGQGPQFIFQYYREEENGRGNFPPRFSGLQFPNYSSELNVNALELDDSALYLCASSTEDRGLYEQYFGPGTRLTVT.

The J gene is TRBJ1-3, the V gene TRBV7-9, with D unclear. Germline CDR1 and CDR2: SEHNR and FQNEAQ (reference sequence). Trimming stripped 2 bases from V and 0 bases from J, with 11 bases between. This CDR3 spans 16 amino acids. CDR3 amino acids: CASSLNLGSSGNTIYF. In DNA form, the CDR3 reads TGTGCCAGCAGCTTAAACCTGGGGAGCTCTGGAAACACCATATATTTT. Variable domain in full (rest from reference TRBV7-9 and TRBJ1-3): DTGVSQNPRHKITKRGQNVTFRCDPISEHNRLYWYRQTLGQGPEFLTYFQNEAQLEKSRLLSDRFSAERPKGSFSTLEIQRTEQGDSAMYLCASSLNLGSSGNTIYFGEGSWLTVV.

V usage is TRBV7-2 and J usage is TRBJ2-3; D call uncertain. The CDR3 length is 12 residues. With 2 bases removed from V and 5 bases from J, the gap between germline ends came to 5 bases. Germline V gene data show CDR1 as SGHTA and CDR2 as FQGNSA. CDR3 amino acids: CASSLSRDTQYF. The CDR3 coding sequence is TGTGCCAGCAGCTTATCTCGAGATACGCAGTATTTT. Full variable domain (remainder filled in from reference TRBV7-2 and TRBJ2-3): GAGVSQSPSNKVTEKGKDVELRCDPISGHTALYWYRQSLGQGLEFLIYFQGNSAPDKSGLPSDRFSAERTGGSVSTLTIQRTQQEDSAVYLCASSLSRDTQYFGPGTRLTVL.

This rearrangement joins TRBV5-6 to TRBJ2-3; 7 bases are shared with TRBD1. Germline CDR1 reads SGHDT; CDR2 reads YYEEEE. The CDR3 is 17 amino acids. The V and J ends lost 0 bases and 4 bases, in that order; junction bases with no gene match: 11. CDR3 nucleotide sequence: TGTGCCAGCAGCTTGGATAAAAAGTCGCAGGGGGCAGATACGCAGTATTTT. Its translation: CASSLDKKSQGADTQYF.

This clone was recorded only once. The chain couples TRBV5-1 to TRBJ2-7; 9 nucleotides align to TRBD1. The length of the CDR3 is 16 residues. J was trimmed by 4 bases and V by 1 base; bases with no gene match: 9. The germline CDR1 and CDR2 sequences are SGHRS and YFSETQ. The CDR3 nucleotides read TGCGCCAGCAGCTTGAGGCCGGGACAGGGTAGGTACGAGCAGTACTTC. Its protein is CASSLRPGQGRYEQYF.

The gene calls are TRBV18 and TRBJ2-7; the D gene could be TRBD1 or TRBD2 (5 bases each). Looked up from germline, CDR1 is KGHSH and CDR2 is LQKENI. CDR3 length: 13 amino acids. V was pared by 3 bases and J by 11 bases, with 17 bases between. The CDR3 sequence is CASSPAEGHPKYF. In DNA, the CDR3 is TGTGCCAGCTCACCCGCCGAGGGGCATCCGAAGTACTTC. The full variable domain, in which reference TRBV18 and TRBJ2-7 provide the parts outside the CDR3, is NAGVMQNPRHLVRRRGQEARLRCSPMKGHSHVYWYRQLPEEGLKFMVYLQKENIIDESGMPKERFSAEFPKEGPSILRIQQVVRGDSAAYFCASSPAEGHPKYFGPGTRLTVT.

The chain carries TRBV9 and TRBJ2-1; 8 nucleotides match TRBD1. V shed 7 bases and J 7 bases; nucleotides not matched to a gene: 10. CDR1 SGDLS and CDR2 YYNGEE come from the germline V gene. This CDR3 comprises 14 residues. CDR3 DNA: TGTGCCAGCGCACAGGGGGTTTTGGTAAATGAGCAGTTCTTC. This codes for CASAQGVLVNEQFF.

The chain links TRBV11-1 to TRBJ2-7; maybe TRBD1 (7 bases). CDR1 SGHAT and CDR2 FQDESV come from the germline V gene (reference sequence). The CDR3 extends over 17 amino acids. The ends were cut back, 4 bases at V and 3 bases at J, with 22 bases in the middle. The CDR3 sequence: CASSSQIGGTADYEQYF. The CDR3 DNA reads as TGTGCCAGCAGCTCCCAAATTGGGGGGACAGCGGACTACGAGCAGTACTTC.

V is TRBV12-5 and J is TRBJ2-1, with D unclear. V lost 2 bases, J lost 8 bases, and 7 bases lay in between. Germline V CDR1 and CDR2: LGHNT, FRNRAP. CDR3 length: 12 amino acids. The CDR3 loop is CASGLSRDEQFF. The CDR3 DNA reads TGTGCTAGTGGTTTGTCTAGAGATGAGCAGTTCTTC.